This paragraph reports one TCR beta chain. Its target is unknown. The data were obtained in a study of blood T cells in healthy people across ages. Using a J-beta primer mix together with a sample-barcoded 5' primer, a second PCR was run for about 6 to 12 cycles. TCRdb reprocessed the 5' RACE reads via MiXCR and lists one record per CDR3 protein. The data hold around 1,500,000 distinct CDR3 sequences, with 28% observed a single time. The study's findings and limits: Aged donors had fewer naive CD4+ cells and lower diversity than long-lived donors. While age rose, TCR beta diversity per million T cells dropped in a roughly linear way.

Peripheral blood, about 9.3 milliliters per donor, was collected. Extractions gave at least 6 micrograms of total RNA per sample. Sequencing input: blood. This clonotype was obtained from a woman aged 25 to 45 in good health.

This CDR3 is CATTSGYLNEQFF. The CDR3 bases are TGTGCCACGACTAGCGGGTACCTTAATGAGCAGTTCTTC. The chain combines TRBV6-2 or TRBV6-3 with TRBJ2-1; 10 bases are a match to TRBD2. This CDR3 spans 13 amino acids. Germline loops: CDR1 MNHEY, CDR2 SVGEGT. The J segment lost 7 bases and the V segment lost 10 bases, leaving 7 bases of the junction unmatched.